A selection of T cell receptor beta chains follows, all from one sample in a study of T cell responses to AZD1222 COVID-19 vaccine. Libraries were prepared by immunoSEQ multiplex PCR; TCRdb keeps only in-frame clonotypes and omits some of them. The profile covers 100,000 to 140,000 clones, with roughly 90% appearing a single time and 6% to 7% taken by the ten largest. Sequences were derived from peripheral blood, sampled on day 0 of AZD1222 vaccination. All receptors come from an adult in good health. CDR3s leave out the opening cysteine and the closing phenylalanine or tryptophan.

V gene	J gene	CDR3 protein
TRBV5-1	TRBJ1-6	ASRMDRGNSPLH
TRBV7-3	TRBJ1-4	ASSRNLGEKLF
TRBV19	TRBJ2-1	ASSAGTSDYNEQF
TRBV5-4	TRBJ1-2	ASSPEDNNYGYT
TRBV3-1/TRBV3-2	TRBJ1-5	ASSQGHRGLQPQH
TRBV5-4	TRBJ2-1	ASSFPVRGRNNEQF
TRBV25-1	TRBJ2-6	ASSKKVGGSGANVLT
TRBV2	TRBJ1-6	ASVGQGNSPLH
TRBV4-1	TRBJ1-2	ASSRLPGENNYGYT
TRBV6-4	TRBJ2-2	ASSVGGTGELF
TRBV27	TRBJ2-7	ASSFRGTAYEQY
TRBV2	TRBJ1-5	ASSESQNQPQH
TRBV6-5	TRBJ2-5	ASRSGLAYQETQY
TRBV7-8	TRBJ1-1	ASSPASTEAF
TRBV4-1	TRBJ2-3	ASSQGLAGGRRADTQY
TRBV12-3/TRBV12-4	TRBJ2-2	ASSRYEGGELF
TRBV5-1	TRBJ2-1	ASSPGYFEGENEQF
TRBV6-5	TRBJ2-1	ASSFGTGDYNEQF
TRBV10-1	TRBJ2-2	ASSECGTTNTGELF
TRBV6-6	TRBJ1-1	ASSYMVTEAF
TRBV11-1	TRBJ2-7	ASSLRAGSSYEQY
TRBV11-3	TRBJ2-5	ASSLGDRLQETQY
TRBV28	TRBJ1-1	ASSLVGTSGGVTEAF
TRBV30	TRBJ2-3	AWRVVGGSDTQY
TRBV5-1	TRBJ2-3	ASSASMTSGRTDTQY
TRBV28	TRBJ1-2	ASSRPEGAYGYT
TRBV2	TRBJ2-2	ASRVAGGPVGELF
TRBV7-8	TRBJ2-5	ASSLGRLAGGQETQY
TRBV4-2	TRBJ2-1	ASSPERPDSSSYNEQF
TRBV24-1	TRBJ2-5	ATSGGSQETQY
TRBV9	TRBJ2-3	ASSVTQDRVTDTQY
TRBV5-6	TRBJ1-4	ASSPWGGRWDEKLF
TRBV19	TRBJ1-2	ASRTGGTGSYGYT
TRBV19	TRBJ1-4	ASSIAGGRISEKLF
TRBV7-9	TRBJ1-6	ASSPNPPPARENSPLH
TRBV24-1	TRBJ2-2	ATSGWTGGSIGELF
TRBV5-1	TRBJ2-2	ASSLGLQANTGELF
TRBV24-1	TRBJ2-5	ATGRGGPQETQY
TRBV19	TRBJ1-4	ASSSGTGHREKLF
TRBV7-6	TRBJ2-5	ASSPSARTQQETQY
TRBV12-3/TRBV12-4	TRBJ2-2	ASSRGGGELF
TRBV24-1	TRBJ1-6	ATRPPGRDNSPLH
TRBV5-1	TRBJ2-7	ASSLGAGGGLYEQY
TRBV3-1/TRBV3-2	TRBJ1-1	ASSPGQPEAF
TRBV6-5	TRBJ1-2	ASSKTRANYGYT
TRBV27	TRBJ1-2	ASSSEPFGSYGYT
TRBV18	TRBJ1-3	ASSPQQGPGNTIY
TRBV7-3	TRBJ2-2	ASSLMASGSTGELF
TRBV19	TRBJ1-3	ASRPNSGNTIY
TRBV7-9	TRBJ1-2	ASSLVQGDYGYT